This T cell receptor beta chain was identified in a study of control samples from healthy donors and cancer patients. Clones were sequenced by immunoSEQ multiplex PCR, and TCRdb holds only the in-frame ones, with some missing. The sample has some 130,000 clones, about 93% seen once. The CDR3 length is 14 residues. The germline CDR1 and CDR2 sequences are SGHNT and YENEEA. Germline trimming cut 5 bases from V and 8 bases from J; bases unmatched to any gene: 8. Sequenced sample: blood. This sequence joins TRBV11-3 and TRBJ2-1; 8 bases agree with TRBD1. The sequence was obtained from a man between 18 and 35 years old in good health. CDR3 sequence (DNA): TGTGCCAGCAGCCTCGGACAGGGTTTCGATGAGCAGTTCTTC. Residues: CASSLGQGFDEQFF.